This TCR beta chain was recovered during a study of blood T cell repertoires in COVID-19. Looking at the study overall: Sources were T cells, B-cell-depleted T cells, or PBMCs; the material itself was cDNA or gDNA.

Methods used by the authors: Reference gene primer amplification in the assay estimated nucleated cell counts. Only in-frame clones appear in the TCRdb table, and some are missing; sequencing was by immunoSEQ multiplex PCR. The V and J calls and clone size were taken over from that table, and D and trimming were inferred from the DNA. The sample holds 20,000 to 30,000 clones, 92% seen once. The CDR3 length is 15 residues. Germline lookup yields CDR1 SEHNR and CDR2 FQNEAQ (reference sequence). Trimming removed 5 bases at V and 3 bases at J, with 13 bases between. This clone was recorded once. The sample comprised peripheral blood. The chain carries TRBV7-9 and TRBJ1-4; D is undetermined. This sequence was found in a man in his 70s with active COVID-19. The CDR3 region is CASSRSGMANEKLFF. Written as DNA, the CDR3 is TGTGCCAGCAGCCGCTCGGGGATGGCTAATGAAAAACTGTTTTTT.